The clone carrying this T cell receptor (beta chain) was picked up one time. The antigen remains undetermined. This sample stems from a study of cytomegalovirus exposure and HLA in healthy donors. Study outcomes and limitations: Associated with cytomegalovirus, according to the listing, were 150 to 200 TCR beta chains.

TCRdb keeps only in-frame clones here, not all; method: immunoSEQ multiplex PCR. The table records about 200,000 clones, about 81% of them present only once. The germline V gene encodes CDR1 SNHLY and CDR2 FYNNEI. V lost 5 bases and J lost 0, with 13 bases in between. The CDR3 is 16 residues long. The receptor's source is a woman in her 30s in good health and CMV-seronegative. The gene calls are TRBV2 and TRBJ1-4; weak D call: TRBD1 (5 bases). Sequencing was done on a sample of PBMCs. CDR3 sequence: CASSSRSGATNEKLFF. CDR3 coding DNA: TGTGCCAGCAGTTCTCGATCGGGGGCAACTAATGAAAAACTGTTTTTT.